A single T cell receptor beta chain is shown here with its context. Its target is unknown. Germline CDR1 and CDR2: SEHNR and FQNEAQ (reference sequence). V was pared by 4 bases and J by 0 bases, with 16 bases between. CDR3 length equals 16 residues. The data belong to a study of T cell responses to AZD1222 COVID-19 vaccine. Study-wide results and caveats: Donors were mostly white British, more females; clonal diversity possibly underestimated. At baseline, just a handful of AZD1222 recipients tested seropositive.

Libraries were prepared by immunoSEQ multiplex PCR; TCRdb keeps only in-frame clonotypes and omits some of them. The data show some 130,000 clones, roughly 89% seen once. The TCR was taken from an adult in good health. The chain uses TRBV7-9 and TRBJ2-7, with D possibly matching TRBD2 (6 bases). The source material was peripheral blood, sampled on day 0 of AZD1222 vaccination. The DNA for the CDR3 is TGTGCCAGCAGCTCCGAGCGGCTAGCGTACTCCTACGAGCAGTACTTC. Encoded protein: CASSSERLAYSYEQYF.